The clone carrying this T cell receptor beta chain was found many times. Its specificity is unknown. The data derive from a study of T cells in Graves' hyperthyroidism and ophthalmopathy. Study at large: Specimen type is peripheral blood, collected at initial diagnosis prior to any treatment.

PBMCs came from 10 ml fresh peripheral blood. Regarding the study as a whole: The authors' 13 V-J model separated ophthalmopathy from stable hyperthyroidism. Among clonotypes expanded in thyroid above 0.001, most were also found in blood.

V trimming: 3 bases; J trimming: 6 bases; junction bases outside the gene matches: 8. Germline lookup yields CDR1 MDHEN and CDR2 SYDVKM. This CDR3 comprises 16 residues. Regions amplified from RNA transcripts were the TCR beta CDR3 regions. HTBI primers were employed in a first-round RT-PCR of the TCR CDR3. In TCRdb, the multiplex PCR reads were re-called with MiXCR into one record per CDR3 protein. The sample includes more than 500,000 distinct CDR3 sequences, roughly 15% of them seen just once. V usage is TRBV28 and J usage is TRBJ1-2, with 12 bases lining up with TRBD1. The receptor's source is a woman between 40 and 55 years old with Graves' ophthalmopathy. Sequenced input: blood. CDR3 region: CASSFSGTGGRDGYTF. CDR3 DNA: TGTGCCAGCAGTTTTTCCGGGACAGGGGGCCGAGATGGCTACACCTTC.